A single sample is the source of the 27 T cell receptor beta chains below, sequenced in a study of T cells in Graves' hyperthyroidism and ophthalmopathy. TCR beta CDR3 regions were amplified from RNA transcripts. The HTBI primer set drove a first-round RT-PCR of the TCR CDR3. One entry per CDR3 protein results from TCRdb running MiXCR on the multiplex PCR reads. The data show some 600,000 distinct CDR3 sequences, with about 14% seen just once and under 7% held by the top ten. Sequencing was performed on blood. The source is a woman in her twenties or thirties with Graves' hyperthyroidism that later progressed to Graves' ophthalmopathy.

The CDR3 spells CASSQDRGAAGELFF. The CDR3 region has the DNA TGTGCCAGCAGCCAAGATCGAGGGGCGGCCGGGGAGCTGTTTTTT. This chain joins TRBV4-2 and TRBJ2-2; either TRBD1 or TRBD2 may supply D (5 bases each). The CDR3 has 15 residues. CDR1 is LGHNA and CDR2 is YNFKEQ in the germline V gene. Deletions cut 0 bases from V and 6 bases from J, with 11 bases between.

This clonotype was seen ten or more times. The CDR3 loop is CAWSDGVGNTIYF. CDR3 bases: TGTGCCTGGAGTGATGGTGTTGGAAACACCATATATTTT. The J gene is TRBJ1-3, the V gene TRBV30; D ambiguous. V gave up 1 base and J gave up 3 bases, with 7 bases separating them. CDR3 length equals 13 residues. Looked up from germline, CDR1 is GTSNPN and CDR2 is SVGIG (reference sequence).

Concerning this clonotype: The junction does not match germline at one end; this may be a read error. The chain uses TRBV7-9 and TRBJ1-1; 7 nucleotides align to TRBD1. Germline V gene lookup returns CDR1 SEHNR and CDR2 FQNEAQ (reference sequence). This CDR3 spans 12 amino acids. Here the CDR3 DNA reads TGTGCCAGCATCAGGGGGAACACTGAAGCTCTCTTT. Translated: CASIRGNTEALF.

V gene TRBV11-2 combines with J gene TRBJ1-2; possible D gene TRBD1, 6 bases. In germline, CDR1 is SGHAT, CDR2 FQNNGV. Trimming pared 5 bases from V and 12 bases from J, leaving 25 bases between. The CDR3 totals 15 residues. CDR3 in amino acids: CASSPGRGAPRGHTF. CDR3 DNA sequence: TGTGCCAGCAGCCCGGGGCGGGGGGCGCCGCGGGGCCACACCTTC.

The chain recombines TRBV6-2 or TRBV6-3 with TRBJ2-3; D assignment may be TRBD1 or TRBD2 (7 bases each). Germline values: CDR1 MNHEY, CDR2 SVGEGT. The CDR3 covers 16 residues. V was shortened by 2 bases and J by 2 bases, with 14 bases between the two germline ends. The CDR3 coding sequence is TGTGCCAGCAGTTACAGCGGGACAGACTACACAGATACGCAGTATTTT. Its protein is CASSYSGTDYTDTQYF.

Ten or more counts support this clonotype. The rearrangement uses TRBV5-1 and TRBJ2-5; 7 bases are shared with TRBD2. The CDR3 has 15 residues. The V gene's germline CDR1 is SGHRS and CDR2 YFSETQ. The ends lost 1 base at V and 5 bases at J; junction bases unmatched: 8. The CDR3 nucleotides are TGCGCCAGCAGCTTGACAGCCCGGGAGGAGGAGACCCAGTACTTC. Amino acid sequence: CASSLTAREEETQYF.

The rearrangement joins TRBV10-3 to TRBJ2-3, with D perhaps TRBD1 (6 bases). The CDR3 consists of 14 residues. Germline V gene data show CDR1 as ENHRY and CDR2 as SYGVKD. Trimming took off 6 bases at V and 1 base at J, with 11 bases between the two ends. The CDR3 loop is CAIRAGVGTDTQYF. The CDR3 bases are TGTGCCATCAGGGCAGGGGTCGGCACAGATACGCAGTATTTT.

This chain joins TRBV6-5 and TRBJ1-4; no definite D call. From germline, CDR1 is MNHEY and CDR2 SVGAGI. V was pared by 4 bases and J by 7 bases, with 25 bases between. This CDR3 contains 18 residues. CDR3 sequence reads: CASSLTSSVSRAGEKLFF. The CDR3 region has the DNA TGTGCCAGCAGTTTAACTTCCTCAGTCTCGAGGGCCGGTGAAAAACTGTTTTTT.

The chain joins TRBV5-6 to TRBJ1-2, with TRBD1 as a possible D gene (5 bases). V was shortened by 4 bases and J by 5 bases, with 15 bases between the two germline ends. The CDR3 sequence is 14 residues long. Germline-derived CDR1 and CDR2 are SGHDT and YYEEEE. CDR3 sequence (DNA): TGTGCCAGCAGCACCAAAGGCCGGGGGTATGGCTACACCTTC. Its protein product is CASSTKGRGYGYTF.

The V gene is TRBV7-9, the J gene TRBJ2-5; 8 positions agree with TRBD1. The CDR3 has 15 residues. The germline gives CDR1 SEHNR, CDR2 FQNEAQ (reference sequence). The J segment lost 5 bases and the V segment lost 3 bases, leaving 8 bases of the junction unmatched. CDR3 bases: TGTGCCAGCAGCTTGGTGACAGGGGAAGAGGAGACCCAGTACTTC. Translation: CASSLVTGEEETQYF.

This clonotype was detected many times. The chain combines TRBV10-3 with TRBJ2-3, with D unresolved. Trimming took 0 bases from V and 8 from J, leaving 9 bases between them. The CDR3 has 13 residues. Germline CDR1 and CDR2: ENHRY and SYGVKD. CDR3 loop: CAISESTYGTQYF. CDR3 nucleotides: TGTGCCATCAGTGAGTCCACCTATGGTACGCAGTATTTT.

This clonotype occurred many times. This chain uses TRBV11-2 with TRBJ2-1; 8 bases match TRBD1. J was trimmed by 7 bases and V by 5 bases; bases with no gene match: 19. This CDR3 spans 18 amino acids. Germline V gene lookup returns CDR1 SGHAT and CDR2 FQNNGV. CDR3 in DNA: TGTGCCAGCAGCCCTGCCCGGACAGGGATAAGGCGAGCAAATGAGCAGTTCTTC. Its protein is CASSPARTGIRRANEQFF.

The chain couples TRBV12-5 to TRBJ2-7; D unresolved. The CDR3 has 11 amino acids. Deletions cut 2 bases from V and 4 bases from J, with 3 bases between. From germline, CDR1 is LGHNT and CDR2 FRNRAP. The CDR3 nucleotides read TGTGCTAGTGGTTTGACGTACGAGCAGTACTTC. Residues: CASGLTYEQYF.

J is TRBJ2-7 and V is TRBV18, with TRBD2 matching over 9 bases. J gave up 2 bases and V 3 bases, and 5 bases lay outside the gene matches. Germline CDR1 and CDR2: KGHSH and LQKENI. The CDR3 spans 15 residues. CDR3 protein: CASSPGTSWTYEQYF. In DNA form, the CDR3 reads TGTGCCAGCTCACCCGGGACTAGCTGGACCTACGAGCAGTACTTC. The whole variable domain, remainder taken from reference TRBV18 and TRBJ2-7, is NAGVMQNPRHLVRRRGQEARLRCSPMKGHSHVYWYRQLPEEGLKFMVYLQKENIIDESGMPKERFSAEFPKEGPSILRIQQVVRGDSAAYFCASSPGTSWTYEQYFGPGTRLTVT.

Note on this clonotype: This may come from a read error, since a much larger clone is one base off. The V gene is TRBV2, the J gene TRBJ2-7; D call uncertain. V was clipped by 3 bases and J by 7 bases, with 13 bases between them. From germline, CDR1 is SNHLY and CDR2 FYNNEI. The CDR3 runs to 13 residues. DNA of the CDR3: TGTGCCAGCAGTGATGGAGTGGTAGGTGAGCAGTACTTC. Protein: CASSDGVVGEQYF.

The gene calls are TRBV6-2 or TRBV6-3 and TRBJ2-1; 12 bases are shared with TRBD2. Germline V lookup: CDR1 MNHEY, CDR2 SVGEGT. The CDR3 contains 16 residues. V lost 3 bases, J lost 8 bases, and 8 bases stayed unmatched. CDR3 protein: CASSYSTSGSRYEQFF. CDR3 DNA sequence: TGTGCCAGCAGTTATTCGACTAGCGGGAGTAGGTATGAGCAGTTCTTC.

This clonotype appeared many times. The J gene is TRBJ2-7, the V gene TRBV12-3 or TRBV12-4; D is ambiguous. This CDR3 is 12 amino acids long. Between the trimmed V and J ends, which lost 7 bases and 7 bases, there was a span of 14 bases. The CDR3 reads CASNKNPREQYF. CDR3 sequence (DNA): TGTGCCAGCAATAAAAATCCCCGGGAGCAGTACTTC.

This clonotype was found many times. This chain uses TRBV12-3 or TRBV12-4 with TRBJ1-5, with D tentatively TRBD1 (5 bases). CDR3 length: 17 residues. V shed 5 bases and J shed 5 bases, with 22 bases lying between them. DNA of the CDR3: TGTGCCAGCAGTACCGACAGTTTCGGGGATTTACATCAGCCCCAGCATTTT. Translating gives CASSTDSFGDLHQPQHF.

Ten or more counts support this clonotype. The chain uses TRBV20-1 and TRBJ2-7; D is perhaps TRBD1 or TRBD2 (5 bases each). V lost 1 base and J lost 2, with 6 bases in between. Germline assignment: CDR1 DFQATT and CDR2 SNEGSKA (reference sequence). CDR3 length: 12 amino acids. The CDR3 DNA follows: TGCAGTGCTAGAGCGGGACCCTACGAGCAGTACTTC. This encodes CSARAGPYEQYF.

This clonotype has a handful of counts. The V and J genes are TRBV19 and TRBJ1-1, with D perhaps matching TRBD1 (5 bases). The CDR3 is made up of 14 amino acids. The germline V gene encodes CDR1 LNHDA and CDR2 SQIVND (reference sequence). With 7 bases removed from V and 3 bases from J, the gap between germline ends came to 15 bases. CDR3 coding DNA: TGTGCCAGTACCCCGGGAGAAGGGGACACTGAAGCTTTCTTT. This gives the protein CASTPGEGDTEAFF.

The chain couples TRBV20-1 to TRBJ2-7; 14 nucleotides match TRBD2. The junction had 11 bases not matched to a gene; V was cut back by 5 bases and J by 5 bases. Germline V gene data show CDR1 as DFQATT and CDR2 as SNEGSKA (reference sequence). The CDR3 extends over 16 amino acids. The CDR3 reads CSASGTSGSSLNEQYF. CDR3 DNA sequence: TGCAGTGCTTCCGGGACTAGCGGGAGCAGTCTCAACGAGCAGTACTTC.

This clonotype showed up many times. The chain recombines TRBV20-1 with TRBJ2-7; 8 positions match TRBD2. The junction had 7 bases not matched to a gene; V was cut back by 6 bases and J by 0 bases. CDR3 length: 14 residues. Looked up from germline, CDR1 is DFQATT and CDR2 is SNEGSKA (reference sequence). The CDR3 here is CSAPLAGHSYEQYF. As DNA, the CDR3 is TGCAGTGCCCCGCTAGCGGGCCACTCCTACGAGCAGTACTTC.

This clonotype was observed a handful of times. The CDR3 region has the DNA TGCAGTGCTAGAGATTACAGCAGGGACTACGAGCAGTACTTC. It codes for CSARDYSRDYEQYF. The chain is built from TRBV20-1 and TRBJ2-7, with D possibly TRBD1 on 5 matching bases. Germline loops: CDR1 DFQATT, CDR2 SNEGSKA (reference sequence). V dropped 0 bases and J dropped 3 bases, with 12 bases sitting between them. This CDR3 has 14 amino acids.

This clonotype was found many times. The rearrangement links TRBV9 to TRBJ2-7; 10 bases map to TRBD2. Trimming took 4 bases from V and 0 from J; bases not matched to a gene: 7. This CDR3 is 16 amino acids long. Looked up from germline, CDR1 is SGDLS and CDR2 is YYNGEE. The DNA of the CDR3 is TGTGCCAGCAGCACGACCGGGACTAGCGCCTCCTACGAGCAGTACTTC. Protein sequence: CASSTTGTSASYEQYF.

This clonotype showed up many times. The chain recombines TRBV28 with TRBJ1-2; 11 bases agree with TRBD1. The CDR3 length is 16 residues. Germline CDR1 MDHEN, CDR2 SYDVKM. V gave up 6 bases and J gave up 6 bases; unmatched junction bases: 12. This CDR3 reads CASRWMAGTGGNGYTF. CDR3 bases: TGTGCCAGCAGGTGGATGGCCGGGACAGGGGGTAATGGCTACACCTTC.

Ten or more counts support this clonotype. The chain uses TRBV10-1 and TRBJ2-3, with 7 bases fitting TRBD2. This CDR3 is built from 18 residues. CDR1 and CDR2 (germline): WNHNN, SYGVQD (reference sequence). The J segment lost 1 base and the V segment lost 0 bases, leaving 10 bases of the junction unmatched. CDR3 nucleotides: TGCGCCAGCAGTGAGTCGAGTATCCTAGCGGCCGGCACAGATACGCAGTATTTT. Its translation is CASSESSILAAGTDTQYF.

This clonotype was observed many times. The V and J genes are TRBV9 and TRBJ2-1; TRBD2 matches at 10 bases. J was trimmed by 5 bases and V by 4 bases; bases with no gene match: 6. Germline V gene data show CDR1 as SGDLS and CDR2 as YYNGEE. The CDR3 runs to 15 residues. The CDR3 reads CASSFSGTSDNEQFF. The DNA for the CDR3 is TGTGCCAGCAGCTTCTCCGGGACTAGCGACAATGAGCAGTTCTTC.